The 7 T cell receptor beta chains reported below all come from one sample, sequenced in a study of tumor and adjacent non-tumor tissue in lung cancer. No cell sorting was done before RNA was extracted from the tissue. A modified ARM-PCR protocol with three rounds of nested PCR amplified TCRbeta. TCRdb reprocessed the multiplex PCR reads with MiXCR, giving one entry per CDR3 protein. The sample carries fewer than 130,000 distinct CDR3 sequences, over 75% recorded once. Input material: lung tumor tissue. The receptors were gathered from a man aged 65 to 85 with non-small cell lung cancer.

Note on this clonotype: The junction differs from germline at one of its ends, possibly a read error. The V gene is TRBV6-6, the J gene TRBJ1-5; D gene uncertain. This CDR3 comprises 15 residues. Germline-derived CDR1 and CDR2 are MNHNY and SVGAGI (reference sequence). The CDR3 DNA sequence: TGTGCCAGTAATTTCCGGTTGGGTAGCAGTCAGCCCCAGCATTTT. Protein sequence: CASNFRLGSSQPQHF.

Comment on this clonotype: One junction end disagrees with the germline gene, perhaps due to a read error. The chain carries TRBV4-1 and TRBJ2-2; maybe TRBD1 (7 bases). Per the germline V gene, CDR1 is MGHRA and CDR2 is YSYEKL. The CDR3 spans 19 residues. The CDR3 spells CASTQVSFWAGSVTGELFF. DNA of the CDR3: TGCGCCAGCACCCAGGTTTCATTTTGGGCGGGATCAGTCACAGGGGAGCTGTTTTTC.

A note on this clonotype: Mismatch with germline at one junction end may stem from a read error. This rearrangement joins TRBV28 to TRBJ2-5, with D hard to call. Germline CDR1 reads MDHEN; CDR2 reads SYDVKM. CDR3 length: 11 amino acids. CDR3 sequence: CASRDHESQYF. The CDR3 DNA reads TGTGCCAGCAGGGACCATGAGAGCCAGTACTTC.

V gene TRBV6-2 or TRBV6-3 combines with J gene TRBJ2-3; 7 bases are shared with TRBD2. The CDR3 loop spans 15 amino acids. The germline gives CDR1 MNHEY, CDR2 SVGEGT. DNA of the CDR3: TGTGCGACCTCTGGCGGGAGTACTGGCACAGATACGCAGTATTTT. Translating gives CATSGGSTGTDTQYF.

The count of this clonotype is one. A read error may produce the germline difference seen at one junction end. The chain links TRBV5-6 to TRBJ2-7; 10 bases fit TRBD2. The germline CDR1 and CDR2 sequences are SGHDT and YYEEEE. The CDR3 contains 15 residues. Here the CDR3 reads CASSLTSGKAYGQYF. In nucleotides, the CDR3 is TGTGCCAGCAGCTTGACTAGCGGGAAGGCCTACGGGCAGTACTTC.

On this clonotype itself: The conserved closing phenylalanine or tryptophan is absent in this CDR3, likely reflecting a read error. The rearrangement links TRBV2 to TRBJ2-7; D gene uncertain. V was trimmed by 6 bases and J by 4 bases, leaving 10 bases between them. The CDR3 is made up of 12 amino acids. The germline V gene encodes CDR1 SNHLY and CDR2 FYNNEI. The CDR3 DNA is TGTGCCAGCAGGATAGAGATTTACGAGCAGTACCTC. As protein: CASRIEIYEQYL.

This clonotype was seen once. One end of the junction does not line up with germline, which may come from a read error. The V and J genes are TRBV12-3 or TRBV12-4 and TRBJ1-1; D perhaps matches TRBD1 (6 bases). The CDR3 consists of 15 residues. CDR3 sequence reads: CANGRNRELYTEAFF. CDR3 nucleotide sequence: TGCGCCAACGGTAGAAACAGGGAGTTGTACACTGAAGCTTTCTTT.